This TCR beta chain was captured in a study of control samples from healthy donors and cancer patients (dated by TCRdb to 2018 to 2020). Points on this clone: Its antigen is still unknown. No base quality information exists; no much larger clone differs at one position.

From the cysteine up to the phenylalanine, the CDR3 has a length of 15 residues. Of the read, only the CDR3 DNA is kept; its 45 bases are in frame from base 1. Relative to germline, V is missing 1 base and J is missing 3 bases, with 3 bases of the junction outside any gene match. The germline V gene encodes CDR1 SNHLY and CDR2 FYNNEI. To prepare the library, the immunoSEQ multiplex PCR assay was applied. In TCRdb, the immuneACCESS table is reduced to in-frame sequences with V and J assigned. These tables do not hold every clone; where another copy was compared, an unresolved V gene accounts for under half, and the others remain unexplained. The sample table lists tens of thousands of clones, about nine tenths of them with a count of one. The ten top clones hold around 17% of the sample.

The chain joins TRBV2 to TRBJ2-1; 7 junctional bases match TRBD1. What was sequenced was blood. The clonotype was recovered from a man aged 45-65 years in good health. The nucleotides read TGTGCCAGCAGTGAAGGACAGGGTAGCTACAATGAGCAGTTCTTC. The encoded protein is CASSEGQGSYNEQFF.